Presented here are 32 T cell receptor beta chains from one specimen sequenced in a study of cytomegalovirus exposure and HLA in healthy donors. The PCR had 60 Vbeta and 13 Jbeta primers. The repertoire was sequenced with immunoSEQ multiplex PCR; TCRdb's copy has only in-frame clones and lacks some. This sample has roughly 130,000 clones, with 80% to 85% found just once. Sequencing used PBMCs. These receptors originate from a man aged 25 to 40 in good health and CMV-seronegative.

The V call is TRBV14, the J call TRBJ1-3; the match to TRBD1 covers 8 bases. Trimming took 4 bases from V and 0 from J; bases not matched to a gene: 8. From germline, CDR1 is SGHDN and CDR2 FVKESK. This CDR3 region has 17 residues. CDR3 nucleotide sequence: TGTGCCAGCAGCCCGAGGACAGGGCTTAGCTCTGGAAACACCATATATTTT. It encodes CASSPRTGLSSGNTIYF.

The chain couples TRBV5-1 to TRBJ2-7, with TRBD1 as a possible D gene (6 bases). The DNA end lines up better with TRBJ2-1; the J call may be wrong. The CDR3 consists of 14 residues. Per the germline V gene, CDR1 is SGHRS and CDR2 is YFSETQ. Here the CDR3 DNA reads TGCGCCAGCAGCTTGGGGTCCCAGGGGAGTGAGCAGTTCTTC. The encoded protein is CASSLGSQGSEQFF.

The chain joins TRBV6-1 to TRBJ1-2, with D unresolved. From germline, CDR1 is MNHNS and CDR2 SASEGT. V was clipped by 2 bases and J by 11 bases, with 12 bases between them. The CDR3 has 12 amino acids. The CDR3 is CASSETSPQYTF. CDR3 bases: TGTGCCAGCAGTGAAACCTCCCCTCAGTACACCTTC.

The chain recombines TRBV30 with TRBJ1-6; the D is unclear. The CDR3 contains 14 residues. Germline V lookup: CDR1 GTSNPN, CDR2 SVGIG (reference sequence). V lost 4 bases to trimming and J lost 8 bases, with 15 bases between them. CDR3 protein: CAWKDGQDYSPLHF. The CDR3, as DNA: TGTGCCTGGAAAGATGGGCAGGATTATTCACCCCTCCACTTT.

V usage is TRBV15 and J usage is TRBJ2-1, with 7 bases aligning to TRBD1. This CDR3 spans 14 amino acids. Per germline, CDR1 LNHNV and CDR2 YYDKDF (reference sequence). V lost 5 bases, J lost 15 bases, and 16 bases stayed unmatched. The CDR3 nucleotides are TGTGCCACCAGCGTCGAGACAGGGAGAATTGTGTCGTTCTTC. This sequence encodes CATSVETGRIVSFF.

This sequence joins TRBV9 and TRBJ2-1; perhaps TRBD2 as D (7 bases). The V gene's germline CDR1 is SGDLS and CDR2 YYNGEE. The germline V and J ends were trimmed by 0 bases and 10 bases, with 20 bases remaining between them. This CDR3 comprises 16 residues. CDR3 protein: CASSVDRGGGLLEQFF. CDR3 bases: TGTGCCAGCAGCGTAGATCGTGGGGGGGGCCTACTCGAGCAGTTCTTC.

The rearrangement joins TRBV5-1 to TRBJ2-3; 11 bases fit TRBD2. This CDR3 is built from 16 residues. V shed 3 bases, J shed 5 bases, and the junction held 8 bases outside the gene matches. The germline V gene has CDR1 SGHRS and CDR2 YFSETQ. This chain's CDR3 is CASSSLAGGPIDTQYF. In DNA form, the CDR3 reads TGCGCCAGCAGCTCCTTAGCGGGGGGGCCGATAGATACGCAGTATTTT.

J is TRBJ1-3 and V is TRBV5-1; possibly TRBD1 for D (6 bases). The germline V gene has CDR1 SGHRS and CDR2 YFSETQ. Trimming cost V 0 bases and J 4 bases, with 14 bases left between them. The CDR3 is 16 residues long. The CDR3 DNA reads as TGCGCCAGCAGCTTGGAACCTAGGGGGTTCGGAAACACCATATATTTT. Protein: CASSLEPRGFGNTIYF.

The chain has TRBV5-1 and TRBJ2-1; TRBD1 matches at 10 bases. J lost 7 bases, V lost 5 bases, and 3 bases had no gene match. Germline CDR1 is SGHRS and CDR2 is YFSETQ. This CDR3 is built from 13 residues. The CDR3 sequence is CASREGQGNEQFF. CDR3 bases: TGCGCCAGCAGGGAGGGACAGGGGAATGAGCAGTTCTTC.

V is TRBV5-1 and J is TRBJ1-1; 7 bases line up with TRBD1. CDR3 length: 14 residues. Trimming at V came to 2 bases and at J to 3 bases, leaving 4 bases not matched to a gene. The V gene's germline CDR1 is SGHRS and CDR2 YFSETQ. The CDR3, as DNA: TGCGCCAGCAGCTTACAGGGGAGATACACTGAAGCTTTCTTT. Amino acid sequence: CASSLQGRYTEAFF. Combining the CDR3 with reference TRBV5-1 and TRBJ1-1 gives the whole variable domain KAGVTQTPRYLIKTRGQQVTLSCSPISGHRSVSWYQQTPGQGLQFLFEYFSETQRNKGNFPGRFSGRQFSNSRSEMNVSTLELGDSALYLCASSLQGRYTEAFFGQGTRLTVV.

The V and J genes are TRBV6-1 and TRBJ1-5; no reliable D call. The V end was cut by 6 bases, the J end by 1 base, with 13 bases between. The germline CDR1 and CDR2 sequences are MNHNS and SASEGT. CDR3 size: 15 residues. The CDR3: CASSRSPLSNQPQHF. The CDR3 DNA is TGTGCCAGCAGCAGATCCCCCCTCAGCAATCAGCCCCAGCATTTT.

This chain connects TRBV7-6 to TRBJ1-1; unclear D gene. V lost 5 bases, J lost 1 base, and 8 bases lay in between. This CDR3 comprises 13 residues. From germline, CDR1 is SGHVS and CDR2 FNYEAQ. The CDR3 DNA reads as TGTGCCAGCAGCCGTCCCCCGAACACTGAAGCTTTCTTT. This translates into CASSRPPNTEAFF.

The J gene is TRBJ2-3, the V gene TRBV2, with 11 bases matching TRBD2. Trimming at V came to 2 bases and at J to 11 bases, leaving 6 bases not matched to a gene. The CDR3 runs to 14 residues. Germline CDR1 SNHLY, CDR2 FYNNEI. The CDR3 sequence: CASSERLAGGEQYF. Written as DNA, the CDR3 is TGTGCCAGCAGTGAACGGCTAGCGGGGGGCGAGCAGTATTTT.

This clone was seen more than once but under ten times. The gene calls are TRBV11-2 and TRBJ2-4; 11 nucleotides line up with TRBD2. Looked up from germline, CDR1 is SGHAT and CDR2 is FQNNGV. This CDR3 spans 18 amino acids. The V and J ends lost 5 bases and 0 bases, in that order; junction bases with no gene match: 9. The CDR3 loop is CASSPGLAGELAKNIQYF. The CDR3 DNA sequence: TGTGCCAGCAGCCCTGGACTAGCGGGCGAACTAGCCAAAAACATTCAGTACTTC.

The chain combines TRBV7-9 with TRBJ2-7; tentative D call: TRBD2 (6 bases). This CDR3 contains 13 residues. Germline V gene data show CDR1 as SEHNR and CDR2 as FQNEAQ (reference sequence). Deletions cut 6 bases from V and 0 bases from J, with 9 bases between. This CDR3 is CASRRGDSYEQYF. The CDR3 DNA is TGTGCCAGCAGGCGCGGGGACTCCTACGAGCAGTACTTC.

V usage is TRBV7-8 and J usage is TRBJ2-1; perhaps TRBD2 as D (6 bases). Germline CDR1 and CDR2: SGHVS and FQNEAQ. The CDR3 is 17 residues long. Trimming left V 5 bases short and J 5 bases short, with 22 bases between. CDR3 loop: CASSRPRDFAPHNEQFF. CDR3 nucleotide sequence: TGTGCCAGCAGCCGACCACGGGACTTCGCTCCCCACAATGAGCAGTTCTTC.

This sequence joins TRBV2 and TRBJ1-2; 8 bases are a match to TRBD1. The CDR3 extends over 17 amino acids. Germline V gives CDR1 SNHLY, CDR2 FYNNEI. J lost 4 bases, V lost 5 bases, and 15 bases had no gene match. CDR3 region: CASSYGSDRGAIYGYTF. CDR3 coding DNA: TGTGCCAGCAGTTACGGGTCCGACAGGGGAGCTATCTATGGCTACACCTTC.

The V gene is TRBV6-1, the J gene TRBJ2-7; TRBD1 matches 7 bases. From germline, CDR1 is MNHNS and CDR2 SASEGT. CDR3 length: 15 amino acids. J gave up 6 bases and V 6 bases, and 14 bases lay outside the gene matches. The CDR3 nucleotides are TGTGCCAGCAGGGGGATGACCGGGACAGCATCCGAGCAGTACTTC. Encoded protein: CASRGMTGTASEQYF.

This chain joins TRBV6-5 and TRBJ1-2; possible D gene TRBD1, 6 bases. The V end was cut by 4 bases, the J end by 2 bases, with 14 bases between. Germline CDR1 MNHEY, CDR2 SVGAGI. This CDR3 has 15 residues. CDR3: CASSWYSRGNYGYTF. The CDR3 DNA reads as TGTGCCAGCAGTTGGTACTCTAGGGGGAACTATGGCTACACCTTC.

CDR3 bases: TGCAGCGTTGAATCCCCAGGGGTAGTAGGGGGAGGGCAAGAGACCCAGTACTTC. Residues: CSVESPGVVGGGQETQYF. The chain has TRBV29-1 and TRBJ2-5; a weak D match, TRBD2 (7 bases). The CDR3 spans 18 residues. Between the trimmed V and J ends, which lost 2 bases and 2 bases, there was a span of 24 bases. Germline V gene data show CDR1 as SQVTM and CDR2 as ANQGSEA.

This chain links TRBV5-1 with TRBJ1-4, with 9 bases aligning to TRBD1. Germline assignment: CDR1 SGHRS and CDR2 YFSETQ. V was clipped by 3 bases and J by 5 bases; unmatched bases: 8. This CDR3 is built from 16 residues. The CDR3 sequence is CASSWRGGQGNEKLFF. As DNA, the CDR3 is TGCGCCAGCAGCTGGCGGGGAGGACAGGGGAATGAAAAACTGTTTTTT.

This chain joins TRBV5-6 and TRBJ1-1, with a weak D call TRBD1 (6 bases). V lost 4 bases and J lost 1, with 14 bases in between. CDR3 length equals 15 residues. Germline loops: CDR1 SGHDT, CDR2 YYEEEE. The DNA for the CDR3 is TGTGCCAGCAGCGTGCCGGGACAAGCGAACACTGAAGCTTTCTTT. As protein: CASSVPGQANTEAFF. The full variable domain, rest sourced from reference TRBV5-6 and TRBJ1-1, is DAGVTQSPTHLIKTRGQQVTLRCSPKSGHDTVSWYQQALGQGPQFIFQYYEEEERQRGNFPDRFSGHQFPNYSSELNVNALLLGDSALYLCASSVPGQANTEAFFGQGTRLTVV.

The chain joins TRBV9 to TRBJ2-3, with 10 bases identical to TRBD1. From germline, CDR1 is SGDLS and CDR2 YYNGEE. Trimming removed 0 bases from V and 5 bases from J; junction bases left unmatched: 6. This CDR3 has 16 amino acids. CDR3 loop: CASSVAKGQGKDTQYF. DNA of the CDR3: TGTGCCAGCAGCGTAGCGAAGGGACAGGGGAAAGATACGCAGTATTTT. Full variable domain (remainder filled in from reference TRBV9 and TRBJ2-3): DSGVTQTPKHLITATGQRVTLRCSPRSGDLSVYWYQQSLDQGLQFLIQYYNGEERAKGNILERFSAQQFPDLHSELNLSSLELGDSALYFCASSVAKGQGKDTQYFGPGTRLTVL.

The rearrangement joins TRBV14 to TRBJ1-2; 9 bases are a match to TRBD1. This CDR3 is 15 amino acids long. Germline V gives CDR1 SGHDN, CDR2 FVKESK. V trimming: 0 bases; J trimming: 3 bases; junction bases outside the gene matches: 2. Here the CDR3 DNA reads TGTGCCAGCAGCCAAGACGACAGGGGGGACTATGGCTACACCTTC. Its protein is CASSQDDRGDYGYTF.

As DNA, the CDR3 is TGTGCCATCAGTGAGGACGGGACAGCTCGCTATGGCTACACCTTC. Translating gives CAISEDGTARYGYTF. This chain links TRBV10-3 with TRBJ1-2; 7 bases agree with TRBD1. Trimming at V came to 2 bases and at J to 4 bases, leaving 7 bases not matched to a gene. In germline, CDR1 is ENHRY, CDR2 SYGVKD. The CDR3 length is 15 residues.

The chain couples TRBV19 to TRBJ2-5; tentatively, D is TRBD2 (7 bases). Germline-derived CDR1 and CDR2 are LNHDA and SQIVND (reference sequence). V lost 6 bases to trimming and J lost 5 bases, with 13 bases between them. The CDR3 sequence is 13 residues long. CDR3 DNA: TGTGCCAGTAGACGGCGGGGGCAGGAGACCCAGTACTTC. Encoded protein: CASRRRGQETQYF.

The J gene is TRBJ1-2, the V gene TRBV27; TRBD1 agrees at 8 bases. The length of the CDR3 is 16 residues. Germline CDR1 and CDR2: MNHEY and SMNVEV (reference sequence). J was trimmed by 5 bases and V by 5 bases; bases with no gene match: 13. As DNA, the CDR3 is TGTGCCAGCAGTCACCAGACAGGGGCGGCGATATATGGCTACACCTTC. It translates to CASSHQTGAAIYGYTF.

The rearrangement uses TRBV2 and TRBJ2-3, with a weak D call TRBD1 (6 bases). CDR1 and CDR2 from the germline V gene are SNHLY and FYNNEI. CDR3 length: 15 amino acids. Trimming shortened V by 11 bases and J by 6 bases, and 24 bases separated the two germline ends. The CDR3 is CAEEPGQYPGDTQYF. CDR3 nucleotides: TGTGCCGAAGAGCCCGGACAGTATCCCGGGGATACGCAGTATTTT.

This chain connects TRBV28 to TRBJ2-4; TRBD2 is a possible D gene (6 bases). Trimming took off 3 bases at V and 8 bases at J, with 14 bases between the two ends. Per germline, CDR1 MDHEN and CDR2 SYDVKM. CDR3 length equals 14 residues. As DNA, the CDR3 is TGTGCCAGCAGTTTGAGACAGCCGGGGGACATTCAGTACTTC. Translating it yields CASSLRQPGDIQYF.

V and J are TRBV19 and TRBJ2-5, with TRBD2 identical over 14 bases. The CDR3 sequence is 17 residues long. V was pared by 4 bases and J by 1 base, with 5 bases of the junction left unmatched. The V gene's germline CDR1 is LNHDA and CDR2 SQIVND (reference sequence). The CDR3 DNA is TGTGCCAGTAGTACCGGACTAGCGGGGGGCCGCCAAGAGACCCAGTACTTC. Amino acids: CASSTGLAGGRQETQYF.

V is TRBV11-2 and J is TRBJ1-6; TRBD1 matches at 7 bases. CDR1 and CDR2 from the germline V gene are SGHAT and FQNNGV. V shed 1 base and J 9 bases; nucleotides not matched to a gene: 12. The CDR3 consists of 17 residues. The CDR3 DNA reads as TGTGCCAGCAGCTTAGGAGAGGGACAGCATCGGGCTTCACCCCTCCACTTT. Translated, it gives CASSLGEGQHRASPLHF.

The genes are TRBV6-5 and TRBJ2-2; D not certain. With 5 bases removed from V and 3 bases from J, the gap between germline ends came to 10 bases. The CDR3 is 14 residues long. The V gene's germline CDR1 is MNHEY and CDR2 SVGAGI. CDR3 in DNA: TGTGCCAGCAGTCTCAGAACAGACACCGGGGAGCTGTTTTTT. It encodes CASSLRTDTGELFF.